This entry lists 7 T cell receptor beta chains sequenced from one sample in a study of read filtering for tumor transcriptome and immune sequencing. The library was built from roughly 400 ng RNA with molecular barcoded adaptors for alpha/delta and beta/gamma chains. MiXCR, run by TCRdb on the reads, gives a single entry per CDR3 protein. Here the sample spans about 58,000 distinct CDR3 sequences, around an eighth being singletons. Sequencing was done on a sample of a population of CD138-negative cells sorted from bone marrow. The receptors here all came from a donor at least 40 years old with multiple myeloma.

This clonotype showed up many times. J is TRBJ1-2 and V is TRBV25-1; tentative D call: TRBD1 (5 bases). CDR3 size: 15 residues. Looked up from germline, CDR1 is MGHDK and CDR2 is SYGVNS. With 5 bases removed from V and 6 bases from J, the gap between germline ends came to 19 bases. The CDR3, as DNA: TGTGCCAGCAGTACTCCGGGACCCACAAGGCATGGCTACACCTTC. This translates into CASSTPGPTRHGYTF.

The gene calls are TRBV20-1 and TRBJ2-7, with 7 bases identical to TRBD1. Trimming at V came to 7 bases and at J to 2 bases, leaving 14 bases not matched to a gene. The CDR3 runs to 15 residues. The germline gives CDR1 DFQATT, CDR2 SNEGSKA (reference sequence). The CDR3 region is CSVRTGQGQTYEQYF. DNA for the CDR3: TGCAGTGTTCGGACAGGACAAGGCCAGACCTACGAGCAGTACTTC.

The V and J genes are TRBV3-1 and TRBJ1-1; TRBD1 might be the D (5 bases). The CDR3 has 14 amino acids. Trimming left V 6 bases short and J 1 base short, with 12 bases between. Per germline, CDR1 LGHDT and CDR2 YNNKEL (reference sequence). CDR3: CASRSAGRNTEAFF. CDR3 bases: TGTGCCAGCAGAAGTGCGGGGCGGAACACTGAAGCTTTCTTT.

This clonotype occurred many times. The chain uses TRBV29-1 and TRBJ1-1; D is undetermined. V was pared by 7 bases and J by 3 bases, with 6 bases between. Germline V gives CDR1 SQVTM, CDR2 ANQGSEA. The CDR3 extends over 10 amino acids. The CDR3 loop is CSAADTEAFF. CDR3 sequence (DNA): TGCAGCGCAGCGGACACTGAAGCTTTCTTT.

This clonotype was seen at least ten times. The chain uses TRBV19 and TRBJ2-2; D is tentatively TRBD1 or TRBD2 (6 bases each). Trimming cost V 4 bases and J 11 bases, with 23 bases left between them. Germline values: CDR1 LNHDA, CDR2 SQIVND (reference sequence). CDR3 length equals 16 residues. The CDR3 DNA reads TGTGCCAGTAGTACCTGGGGCAGGGCAGGGGAGGTCGAGCTGTTTTTT. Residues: CASSTWGRAGEVELFF.

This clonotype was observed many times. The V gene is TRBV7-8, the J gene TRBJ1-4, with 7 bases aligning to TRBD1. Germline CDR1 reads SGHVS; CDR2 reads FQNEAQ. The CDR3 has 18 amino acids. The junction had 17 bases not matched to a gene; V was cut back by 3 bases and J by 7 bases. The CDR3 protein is CASSFQTGARTYGEKLFF. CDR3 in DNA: TGTGCCAGCAGCTTTCAAACAGGGGCCCGGACTTATGGTGAAAAACTGTTTTTT.

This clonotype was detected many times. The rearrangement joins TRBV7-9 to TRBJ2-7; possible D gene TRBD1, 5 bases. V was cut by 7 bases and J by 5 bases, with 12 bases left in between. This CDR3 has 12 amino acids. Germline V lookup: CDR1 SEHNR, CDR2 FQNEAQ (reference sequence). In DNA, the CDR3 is TGTGCCAGCAATCAGGGTCCACACGAGCAGTACTTC. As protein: CASNQGPHEQYF.